Below are 8 T cell receptor beta chains sequenced from a single sample in a study of blood T cell repertoires in COVID-19. The protocol was immunoSEQ multiplex PCR, while the TCRdb copy is restricted to in-frame clones and leaves out a portion. The repertoire includes around 130,000 clones, about 83% of them detected once, and roughly 3.4% sits in the top ten. Material for sequencing was PBMCs or T cells enriched from blood (not recorded which). All receptors come from a woman between 45 and 65 years old with acute COVID-19.

The J gene is TRBJ2-3, the V gene TRBV30; perhaps TRBD1 as D (5 bases). With 5 bases removed from V and 4 bases from J, the gap between germline ends came to 10 bases. This CDR3 has 12 residues. Germline CDR1 and CDR2: GTSNPN and SVGIG (reference sequence). CDR3 region: CAWDSWSDTQYF. In DNA, the CDR3 is TGTGCCTGGGACAGTTGGTCAGATACGCAGTATTTT.

The chain carries TRBV14 and TRBJ2-5, with D possibly being TRBD2 (5 bases). Germline loops: CDR1 SGHDN, CDR2 FVKESK. V was clipped by 3 bases and J by 5 bases, with 10 bases between them. The CDR3 runs to 13 residues. The CDR3 loop is CASSQLGVETQYF. The CDR3 DNA reads TGTGCCAGCAGCCAGCTCGGGGTGGAGACCCAGTACTTC.

The V and J genes are TRBV4-1 and TRBJ1-2, with TRBD1 matching over 7 bases. The CDR3 sequence is 13 residues long. After removal of 6 bases from V and 1 base from J, the junction contained 2 bases not matched to a gene. Germline CDR1 MGHRA, CDR2 YSYEKL. The CDR3, as DNA: TGCGCCAGCAGACGGGACAGTAACTATGGCTACACCTTC. It codes for CASRRDSNYGYTF.

The CDR3 is CASSFGDFTDTQYF. CDR3 bases: TGTGCCAGCAGCTTCGGTGACTTCACAGATACGCAGTATTTT. The chain recombines TRBV16 with TRBJ2-3; D is unresolved. Germline assignment: CDR1 KGHSY and CDR2 FQNENV. Trimming took 5 bases from V and 2 from J, leaving 11 bases between them. The CDR3 totals 14 residues.

The V call is TRBV7-8, the J call TRBJ1-5, with TRBD1 matching 8 bases. The germline gives CDR1 SGHVS, CDR2 FQNEAQ. V shed 3 bases, J shed 11 bases, and the junction held 3 bases outside the gene matches. CDR3 length: 12 amino acids. The DNA of the CDR3 is TGTGCCAGCAGCTTGACACAGGGGGCCCAGCATTTT. Its translation: CASSLTQGAQHF.

This rearrangement joins TRBV19 to TRBJ1-5; no definite D call. The CDR3 runs 14 residues. Germline CDR1 reads LNHDA; CDR2 reads SQIVND (reference sequence). With 7 bases removed from V and 1 base from J, the gap between germline ends came to 11 bases. The chain's CDR3 is CASKLWRSNQPQHF. Here the CDR3 DNA reads TGTGCCAGTAAGCTCTGGCGGAGCAATCAGCCCCAGCATTTT.

This chain links TRBV30 with TRBJ1-1; 7 bases line up with TRBD1. V was clipped by 5 bases and J by 5 bases; unmatched bases: 5. There are 12 residues in the CDR3. Germline CDR1 GTSNPN, CDR2 SVGIG (reference sequence). The CDR3 reads CAWELTGTEAFF. The CDR3 DNA sequence: TGTGCCTGGGAATTGACAGGGACTGAAGCTTTCTTT.

J is TRBJ1-2 and V is TRBV28, with TRBD1 identical over 7 bases. Germline V gene data show CDR1 as MDHEN and CDR2 as SYDVKM. V lost 7 bases to trimming and J lost 5 bases; unmatched junction nucleotides: 16. This CDR3 spans 16 amino acids. CDR3: CASNLLRPGTEYGYTF. DNA of the CDR3: TGTGCCAGCAACCTGCTGCGACCCGGGACAGAATATGGCTACACCTTC.